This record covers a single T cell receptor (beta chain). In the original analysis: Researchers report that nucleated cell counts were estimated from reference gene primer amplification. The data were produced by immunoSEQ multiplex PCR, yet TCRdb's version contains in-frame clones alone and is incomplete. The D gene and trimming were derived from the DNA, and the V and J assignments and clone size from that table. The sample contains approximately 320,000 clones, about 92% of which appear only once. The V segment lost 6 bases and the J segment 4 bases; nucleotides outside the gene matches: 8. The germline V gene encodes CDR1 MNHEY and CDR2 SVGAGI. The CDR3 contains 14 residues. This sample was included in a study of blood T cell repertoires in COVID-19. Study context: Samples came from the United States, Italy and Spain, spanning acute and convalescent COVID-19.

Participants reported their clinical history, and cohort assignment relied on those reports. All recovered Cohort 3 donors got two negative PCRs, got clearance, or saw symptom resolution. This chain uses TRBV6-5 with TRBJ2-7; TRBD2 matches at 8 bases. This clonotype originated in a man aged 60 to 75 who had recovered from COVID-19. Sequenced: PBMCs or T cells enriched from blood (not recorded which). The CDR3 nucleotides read TGTGCCAGCAGAACTAGCGGAGGAGTTTACGAGCAGTACTTC. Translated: CASRTSGGVYEQYF.